The source of this T cell receptor (beta chain) is a study of blood T cell repertoires in COVID-19. V was clipped by 5 bases and J by 3 bases, with 20 bases between them. Germline-derived CDR1 and CDR2 are SGHAT and FQNNGV. The CDR3 loop spans 16 amino acids. Generated by immunoSEQ multiplex PCR, the TCRdb table keeps only in-frame clones and is missing some. The sample has approximately 210,000 clones; about nine tenths are singletons. The material sequenced was peripheral blood. The sequence was collected from a man aged 30-40 years who had recovered from COVID-19. This chain joins TRBV11-2 and TRBJ2-7; D not certain. CDR3 sequence (DNA): TGTGCCAGCAGCCCCGGTAGCTCGCGGAATCTCTACGAGCAGTACTTC. Its protein is CASSPGSSRNLYEQYF.